This is a list of T cell receptor beta chains from one sample in a study of blood T cell repertoires in COVID-19. Only in-frame clones appear in the TCRdb table, and some are missing; sequencing was by immunoSEQ multiplex PCR. The sample lists over 120,000 clones; 65% to 80% were seen once. What was sequenced was peripheral blood. Receptor source: a woman aged 60-75 years with acute or convalescent COVID-19. The CDR3 runs from the conserved cysteine through the conserved F or W. Fields, in order: D gene, V gene, clone size, J gene, CDR3 DNA, CDR3 protein. A D gene is named only where the DNA matches it firmly. Clone size is not always given. Where it is, it says once, few, many or a class for expanded clones.

D: -
V: TRBV2
size: -
J: TRBJ1-1
DNA: TGTGCCAGCAGCTATAAACAGGGTAAGAACACTGAAGCTTTCTTT
CDR3: CASSYKQGKNTEAFF

D: -
V: TRBV19
size: -
J: TRBJ2-7
DNA: TGTGCCAGTAGTATAGGGACTCCCTCCTACGAGCAGTACTTC
CDR3: CASSIGTPSYEQYF

D: TRBD1
V: TRBV28
size: -
J: TRBJ1-5
DNA: TGTGCCAGCAGTTTATACCCCCCCTGGGACAGGGGGCGTGATCAGCCCCAGCATTTT
CDR3: CASSLYPPWDRGRDQPQHF

D: -
V: TRBV7-2
size: -
J: TRBJ2-1
DNA: TGTGCCAGCAGCTTAGCGTTAGCGACTAATGAGCAGTTCTTC
CDR3: CASSLALATNEQFF

D: -
V: TRBV7-8
size: -
J: TRBJ1-5
DNA: TGTGCCAGCAGCCCTTTTTTTGGACAGAAGGGCAATCAGCCCCAGCATTTT
CDR3: CASSPFFGQKGNQPQHF

D: TRBD1
V: TRBV11-2
size: -
J: TRBJ2-1
DNA: TGTGCCAGCAGCCCGCCGGGACAGTCCTACAATGAGCAGTTCTTC
CDR3: CASSPPGQSYNEQFF

D: TRBD1
V: TRBV2
size: -
J: TRBJ2-5
DNA: TGTGCCACCTGGACAGGACAAGAGACCCAGTACTTC
CDR3: CATWTGQETQYF

D: -
V: TRBV7-2
size: -
J: TRBJ2-2
DNA: TGTGCCAGCAGCTTAGTAGGGGGTGGCACCGGGGAGCTGTTTTTT
CDR3: CASSLVGGGTGELFF

D: -
V: TRBV18
size: -
J: TRBJ1-3
DNA: TGTGCCAGCTCACCACCGGGGAGCTCTGGAAACACCATATATTTT
CDR3: CASSPPGSSGNTIYF

D: -
V: TRBV21-1
size: -
J: TRBJ1-2
DNA: TGTGCCAGCAGCCCGCCCCGGGAGGGACAGTTTATCTGGAACTATGGCTACACCTTC
CDR3: CASSPPREGQFIWNYGYTF

D: -
V: TRBV5-6
size: -
J: TRBJ2-7
DNA: TGTGCCAGCAGCTTTGGGGGGGCCTTCTACGAGCAGTACTTC
CDR3: CASSFGGAFYEQYF

D: TRBD1
V: TRBV27
size: -
J: TRBJ2-7
DNA: TGTGCCAGCGCCACAACGCCAAACAGGGGCTACGAGCAGTACTTC
CDR3: CASATTPNRGYEQYF

D: -
V: TRBV27
size: many
J: TRBJ1-1
DNA: TGTGCCAGCATTTCGGGGGGCAGGGAGGCTTTCTTT
CDR3: CASISGGREAFF

D: TRBD2
V: TRBV3-1/TRBV3-2
size: -
J: TRBJ2-1
DNA: TGTGCCAGCAGCCAAGCCCAAAGCGGGAGGATCCGTGCTGAGCAGTTCTTC
CDR3: CASSQAQSGRIRAEQFF

D: TRBD1
V: TRBV18
size: -
J: TRBJ2-4
DNA: TGTGCCAGCTCACCAGTGGGGACAGTCGGGTCGGGCAAAAACATTCAGTACTTC
CDR3: CASSPVGTVGSGKNIQYF

D: -
V: TRBV9
size: -
J: TRBJ2-1
DNA: TGTGCCAGCAGCGTAGCCGAGGGTTGGAAACTTACTGAGCAGTTCTTC
CDR3: CASSVAEGWKLTEQFF

D: -
V: TRBV24-1
size: -
J: TRBJ2-1
DNA: TGTGCCACCAGTGATCTAGCTTTGCGCAATGAGCAGTTCTTC
CDR3: CATSDLALRNEQFF

D: -
V: TRBV21-1
size: -
J: TRBJ2-7
DNA: TGTGCCAGCAGCAAAGAGGATAGCGGGTACGAGCAGTACTTC
CDR3: CASSKEDSGYEQYF

D: TRBD1
V: TRBV27
size: -
J: TRBJ1-5
DNA: TGTGCCAGCAGGAGGACAGGGTTAGTCAATCAGCCCCAGCATTTT
CDR3: CASRRTGLVNQPQHF

D: TRBD2
V: TRBV18
size: -
J: TRBJ2-1
DNA: TGTGCCAGCTCATCCCTAGCGGGAGTACTGCAGAATGAGCAGTTCTTC
CDR3: CASSSLAGVLQNEQFF

D: -
V: TRBV7-8
size: -
J: TRBJ2-7
DNA: TGTGCCAGCAGCTTAGCGGAGGGTCCGGACGAGCAGTACTTC
CDR3: CASSLAEGPDEQYF

D: TRBD1
V: TRBV2
size: once
J: TRBJ1-1
DNA: TGTGCCAGCAGTGTGGGACAGGGGGCGAACACTGAAGCTTTCTTT
CDR3: CASSVGQGANTEAFF

D: -
V: TRBV30
size: -
J: TRBJ2-7
DNA: TGTGCCTGGAGCCCACTTTTGAAGGAGCAGTACTTC
CDR3: CAWSPLLKEQYF

D: -
V: TRBV25-1
size: -
J: TRBJ2-3
DNA: TGTGCCAGCAGTGAATATGGGAGCGATACGCAGTATTTT
CDR3: CASSEYGSDTQYF

D: -
V: TRBV11-2
size: -
J: TRBJ1-2
DNA: TGTGCCAGCAGCTTACAAACAGGTGGATCATATGGCTACACCTTC
CDR3: CASSLQTGGSYGYTF

D: TRBD1
V: TRBV2
size: -
J: TRBJ2-2
DNA: TGTGCCAGCAGTGAAGCGCTTCACGGACAGGGGGCTGGCAACACCGGGGAGCTGTTTTTT
CDR3: CASSEALHGQGAGNTGELFF

D: TRBD2
V: TRBV9
size: -
J: TRBJ2-7
DNA: TGTGCCAGCAGCGGACTTAGCGGGATCGACGAGCAGTACTTC
CDR3: CASSGLSGIDEQYF

D: -
V: TRBV21-1
size: -
J: TRBJ1-5
DNA: TGTGCCAGCAGCAGGAGGACAGGGGGGATTGATTTCATAAATCAGCCCCAGCATTTT
CDR3: CASSRRTGGIDFINQPQHF

D: -
V: TRBV28
size: -
J: TRBJ2-7
DNA: TGTGCCAGCAGTTCCCGGACTGCCGGGAAGTTCGTGCAGTACTTC
CDR3: CASSSRTAGKFVQYF

D: TRBD2
V: TRBV30
size: -
J: TRBJ2-7
DNA: TGTGCCTGTAGGACTAGCGGGATCCTCTACGAGCAGTACTTC
CDR3: CACRTSGILYEQYF

D: -
V: TRBV19
size: -
J: TRBJ2-5
DNA: TGTGCCAGTAGTTATGGGCGAAAACAAGAGACCCAGTACTTC
CDR3: CASSYGRKQETQYF

D: TRBD2
V: TRBV7-9
size: -
J: TRBJ2-1
DNA: TGTGCCAGCAGCTTGCTAGCGGGACCCAATGAGCAGTTCTTC
CDR3: CASSLLAGPNEQFF

D: -
V: TRBV4-2
size: -
J: TRBJ2-7
DNA: TGTGCCAGCAGCCTCCGGGGGACCTACGAGCAGTACTTC
CDR3: CASSLRGTYEQYF

D: TRBD1
V: TRBV6-5
size: -
J: TRBJ2-2
DNA: TGTGCCAGCCGGGGGACAGGGTCCACCGGGGAGCTGTTTTTT
CDR3: CASRGTGSTGELFF

D: -
V: TRBV28
size: -
J: TRBJ1-5
DNA: TGTGCCAGCAGGTCGGGGTGGGGGACATTAAGCAATCAGCCCCAGCATTTT
CDR3: CASRSGWGTLSNQPQHF

D: -
V: TRBV29-1
size: -
J: TRBJ1-2
DNA: TGCAGCGTTGAAGATCGCAGTTACCGTGGCTACACCTTC
CDR3: CSVEDRSYRGYTF

D: -
V: TRBV15
size: -
J: TRBJ2-7
DNA: TGTGCCACCAGCAGATCTAGGGGATCCTCGAGGTCCTACGAGCAGTACTTC
CDR3: CATSRSRGSSRSYEQYF

D: TRBD1
V: TRBV2
size: -
J: TRBJ1-2
DNA: TGTGCCAGCGGACAGGGTAACTATGGCTACACCTTC
CDR3: CASGQGNYGYTF

D: -
V: TRBV18
size: -
J: TRBJ2-7
DNA: TGTGCCAGCTCACCATCCAAGCGTTTCTACGAGCAGTACTTC
CDR3: CASSPSKRFYEQYF

D: TRBD1
V: TRBV5-4
size: -
J: TRBJ1-4
DNA: TGTGCCAGCAGCCCCGACAGGGCGGAAAAACTGTTTTTT
CDR3: CASSPDRAEKLFF

D: TRBD2
V: TRBV7-7
size: -
J: TRBJ2-1
DNA: TGTGCCAGCAGCCCGGGACTAGCGGGAGGGCCGAGGTACAATGAGCAGTTCTTC
CDR3: CASSPGLAGGPRYNEQFF

D: -
V: TRBV6-5
size: -
J: TRBJ2-7
DNA: TGTGCCAGCAGGATCCCGCTCGGCTACGAGCAGTACTTC
CDR3: CASRIPLGYEQYF

D: TRBD1
V: TRBV3-1/TRBV3-2
size: -
J: TRBJ1-2
DNA: TGTGCCAGCAGTTTCTCCAGGGGGCATATCTATGGCTACACCTTC
CDR3: CASSFSRGHIYGYTF

D: TRBD1
V: TRBV2
size: -
J: TRBJ1-6
DNA: TGTGCCAGCACAACCGGACAGGGGCATAATTCACCCCTCCACTTT
CDR3: CASTTGQGHNSPLHF

D: TRBD2
V: TRBV9
size: -
J: TRBJ2-1
DNA: TGTGCCAGCAGCTCCCGACTAGCGGGATACAATGAGCAGTTCTTC
CDR3: CASSSRLAGYNEQFF

D: -
V: TRBV12-3/TRBV12-4
size: once
J: TRBJ2-3
DNA: TGTGCCAGCAGCCGACTTCCAGATACGCAGTATTTT
CDR3: CASSRLPDTQYF

D: -
V: TRBV30
size: -
J: TRBJ1-5
DNA: TGTGCCTGGAGTCCCAAGGGGGTGAATAGCAATCAGCCCCAGCATTTT
CDR3: CAWSPKGVNSNQPQHF

D: -
V: TRBV29-1
size: -
J: TRBJ1-2
DNA: TGCGGCGTTGATACAGGGCTCTTCGGGGGCTACACCTTC
CDR3: CGVDTGLFGGYTF

D: -
V: TRBV20-1
size: -
J: TRBJ1-5
DNA: TGCAGTGCTAGAAGAGATGGGCCCCAGCATTTT
CDR3: CSARRDGPQHF

D: -
V: TRBV6-1
size: -
J: TRBJ2-7
DNA: TGTGCCAGCAGTGAAGGAGTTTGGCGGGTACGGTCCTACGAGCAGTACTTC
CDR3: CASSEGVWRVRSYEQYF

D: TRBD1
V: TRBV11-2
size: -
J: TRBJ2-1
DNA: TGTGCCAGCAGCTTAAGTCAGGGGGCCTACAATGAGCAGTTCTTC
CDR3: CASSLSQGAYNEQFF

D: -
V: TRBV6-5
size: once
J: TRBJ2-7
DNA: TGTGCCAGCAGTCGTACTCCTAGCTCCTACGAGCAGTACTTC
CDR3: CASSRTPSSYEQYF

D: TRBD1
V: TRBV10-3
size: -
J: TRBJ2-7
DNA: TGTGCCACCGGGGACAGCTATGGCTACGAGCAGTACTTC
CDR3: CATGDSYGYEQYF

D: TRBD2
V: TRBV27
size: once
J: TRBJ2-5
DNA: TGTGCCAGCGCTGGACGTGGACGGACTAGCAGCCAAGAGACCCAGTACTTC
CDR3: CASAGRGRTSSQETQYF